The 21 T cell receptor beta chains reported below all come from one sample, sequenced in a study of tumor and adjacent non-tumor tissue in lung cancer. The template was RNA from unsorted bulk tissue. Three rounds of nested PCR, following a modified ARM-PCR protocol, produced the TCRbeta library. TCRdb called the multiplex PCR reads again in MiXCR, with one record for every CDR3 protein. This table holds 90,000 or so distinct CDR3 sequences, around 59% found once. Source material: lung tumor tissue. These receptors came from a man in his 70s with non-small cell lung cancer.

The V call is TRBV20-1, the J call TRBJ1-4; TRBD1 is a possible D gene (5 bases). Germline V gene sequence: CDR1 DFQATT, CDR2 SNEGSKA (reference sequence). The germline V and J ends were trimmed by 5 bases and 6 bases, with 16 bases remaining between them. This CDR3 has 14 amino acids. The CDR3 coding sequence is TGCAGTGCTCCGCGGCGGGGGAATGATGAAAAACTGTTTTTT. Protein product: CSAPRRGNDEKLFF.

Notes on this clonotype: As the CDR3 is not closed by the conserved phenylalanine or tryptophan, this likely results from a read error. This chain joins TRBV11-2 and TRBJ2-7; TRBD1 matches 7 bases. Matching the DNA end better, TRBJ2-1 makes the J call doubtful. Looked up from germline, CDR1 is SGHAT and CDR2 is FQNNGV. This CDR3 is built from 13 residues. CDR3 sequence reads: CASSTDRVYEQFS. Written as DNA, the CDR3 is TGTGCCAGCAGCACCGACAGGGTCTACGAGCAGTTCTCC.

In regard to this clonotype: A read error may be the cause here, since a much bigger clone is one base away. V gene TRBV5-5 combines with J gene TRBJ1-3; D remains ambiguous. Trimming shortened V by 7 bases and J by 2 bases, and 19 bases separated the two germline ends. Germline loops: CDR1 SGHKS, CDR2 YYEKEE (reference sequence). The CDR3 length is 16 residues. CDR3 sequence (DNA): TGTGCCAGCCGAATAGGCCGGGCACTAACTGGAAACACCATATATTTT. This encodes CASRIGRALTGNTIYF.

This chain links TRBV12-3 or TRBV12-4 with TRBJ2-6; maybe TRBD1 (6 bases). V was trimmed by 5 bases and J by 0 bases, leaving 17 bases between them. This CDR3 region has 18 residues. CDR3 DNA sequence: TGTGCCAGCAGTCTACCAGGGACAAAACTCTCTGGGGCCAACGTCCTGACTTTC. It specifies CASSLPGTKLSGANVLTF.

In this sample, this clonotype turned up many times. The chain has TRBV29-1 and TRBJ1-1, with D unclear. V was trimmed by 6 bases and J by 5 bases, leaving 13 bases between them. Germline CDR1 and CDR2: SQVTM and ANQGSEA. CDR3 length equals 12 residues. The CDR3 loop reads CSVAGLGTEAFF. In DNA form, the CDR3 reads TGCAGCGTCGCGGGTTTGGGTACTGAAGCTTTCTTT.

With respect to this clonotype: The junction shows a germline mismatch at one end, possibly a read error. The chain joins TRBV11-2 to TRBJ2-7; D may correspond to TRBD1 or TRBD2 (5 bases each). Germline V gene data show CDR1 as SGHAT and CDR2 as FQNNGV. This CDR3 contains 11 residues. The CDR3 region is CAGSFGAEKYF. The CDR3 DNA follows: TGTGCCGGCAGCTTCGGGGCCGAGAAGTACTTC.

As for this clonotype: A single base separates this from a much larger clone, so it may be a read error. The V call is TRBV10-3, the J call TRBJ2-7, with 7 bases fitting TRBD2. CDR1 is ENHRY, CDR2 SYGVKD, per germline. The CDR3 has 12 amino acids. CDR3 amino acids: CVTGRDYYEQYF. The DNA for the CDR3 is TGTGTCACCGGCCGGGACTACTACGAGCAGTACTTC.

The chain is built from TRBV5-1 and TRBJ2-1; TRBD2 matches 8 bases. The CDR3 sequence is 16 residues long. J was trimmed by 10 bases and V by 4 bases; bases with no gene match: 16. Per germline, CDR1 SGHRS and CDR2 YFSETQ. The CDR3 DNA reads as TGCGCCAGCAGCCTTGCGACTAGCGCGACCTCCCGGGAGCAGTTCTTC. Translation: CASSLATSATSREQFF.

The table lists this clonotype with many counts. The chain carries TRBV24-1 and TRBJ2-7; D is uncertain. V lost 5 bases and J lost 6, with 10 bases in between. The CDR3 covers 12 residues. Germline V gene lookup returns CDR1 KGHDR and CDR2 SFDVKD. The CDR3 loop is CATSASDTEQYF. CDR3 nucleotide sequence: TGTGCCACCAGTGCGTCCGACACCGAGCAGTACTTC.

The rearrangement joins TRBV6-5 to TRBJ2-2; no clear D gene. The CDR3 covers 14 residues. Per germline, CDR1 MNHEY and CDR2 SVGAGI. V gave up 11 bases and J gave up 5 bases, with 18 bases separating them. The CDR3 reads CACCSGSWTGELFF. In nucleotides, the CDR3 is TGTGCCTGCTGTTCCGGATCGTGGACCGGGGAGCTGTTTTTT.

To note about this clonotype: A much larger clone lies a single base off, so this may be a read error. The chain employs TRBV6-6 and TRBJ2-7; tentative D call: TRBD1 (6 bases). V lost 11 bases to trimming and J lost 7 bases, with 27 bases between them. Per the germline V gene, CDR1 is MNHNY and CDR2 is SVGAGI (reference sequence). The CDR3 sequence is 15 residues long. CDR3 loop: CAVGGSVASTWEQYF. In DNA form, the CDR3 reads TGTGCCGTAGGGGGAAGTGTAGCTTCCACCTGGGAGCAGTACTTC.

This clonotype has just a few counts. The chain employs TRBV28 and TRBJ2-7, with D possibly matching TRBD2 (6 bases). V lost 1 base and J lost 2, with 12 bases in between. Germline CDR1 reads MDHEN; CDR2 reads SYDVKM. The CDR3 extends over 15 amino acids. The CDR3: CASSLYIGSTYEQYF. CDR3 bases: TGTGCCAGCAGTTTATATATCGGGAGCACCTACGAGCAGTACTTC. Using reference TRBV28 and TRBJ2-7 for the parts outside the CDR3, the full variable domain is DVKVTQSSRYLVKRTGEKVFLECVQDMDHENMFWYRQDPGLGLRLIYFSYDVKMKEKGDIPEGYSVSREKKERFSLILESASTNQTSMYLCASSLYIGSTYEQYFGPGTRLTVT.

As concerns this clonotype: An end of the junction differs from the germline gene, which may be a read error. V is TRBV10-3 and J is TRBJ2-7; the D call may be TRBD1 or TRBD2 (5 bases each). CDR1 is ENHRY, CDR2 SYGVKD, per germline. The CDR3 covers 13 residues. The DNA of the CDR3 is TGTGCCATCAGTGGGGGGACCTCCTACAAGCAGTACTTC. Translating it yields CAISGGTSYKQYF.

As for this clonotype: A clone one base away is much larger, so this may be a read error. V gene TRBV6-5 combines with J gene TRBJ1-6; no definite D call. Germline lookup yields CDR1 MNHEY and CDR2 SVGAGI. The CDR3 sequence is 13 residues long. The CDR3 nucleotides are TGTGCCGGCAGTTTATATGCAAATTCACCCCTCCACTTT. Protein: CAGSLYANSPLHF.

On this clonotype itself: This likely comes from a read error, as the CDR3 has no conserved phenylalanine or tryptophan at its end. This chain links TRBV29-1 with TRBJ1-2; TRBD1 might be the D (5 bases). Germline V gene lookup returns CDR1 SQVTM and CDR2 ANQGSEA. The CDR3 runs 12 residues. The CDR3 protein is CIVGGAVYGYTI. The CDR3 coding sequence is TGCATCGTTGGTGGGGCAGTCTATGGCTACACCATC.

In its sample, this clonotype was seen a few times. The junction shows a germline mismatch at one end, possibly a read error. The V gene is TRBV4-2, the J gene TRBJ2-7; no definite D call. Germline V CDR1 and CDR2: LGHNA, YNFKEQ. CDR3 length: 15 amino acids. CDR3 sequence: CASGQASSGPYEQYF. CDR3 sequence (DNA): TGTGCCAGCGGCCAAGCGTCTAGTGGACCCTACGAGCAGTACTTC.

As to this clonotype: Sequence at one end of the junction differs from germline and may be a read error. This chain connects TRBV28 to TRBJ2-1; perhaps TRBD2 as D (6 bases). CDR3 length: 22 residues. Germline loops: CDR1 MDHEN, CDR2 SYDVKM. CDR3 sequence: CTSSPRLLTLALPGLIYNEQFF. The CDR3, as DNA: TGTACCAGCAGTCCCCGCCTACTGACTCTGGCCCTGCCGGGACTGATATACAATGAGCAGTTCTTC. Full variable domain (outside the CDR3, taken from reference TRBV28 and TRBJ2-1): DVKVTQSSRYLVKRTGEKVFLECVQDMDHENMFWYRQDPGLGLRLIYFSYDVKMKEKGDIPEGYSVSREKKERFSLILESASTNQTSMYLCTSSPRLLTLALPGLIYNEQFFGPGTRLTVL.

A word on this clonotype: The CDR3 does not close with the conserved phenylalanine or tryptophan, likely indicating a read error. This chain joins TRBV18 and TRBJ1-1, with TRBD1 identical over 8 bases. Germline V CDR1 and CDR2: KGHSH, LQKENI. V dropped 3 bases and J dropped 4; count of bases not matched to a gene: 13. The CDR3 spans 17 residues. This chain's CDR3 is CASSPRTGIKAGTEAFV. CDR3 DNA: TGTGCCAGCTCACCCCGGACAGGGATCAAGGCCGGCACTGAAGCTTTCGTT.

As regards this clonotype: One junction end disagrees with the germline gene, perhaps due to a read error. V gene TRBV5-6 combines with J gene TRBJ1-4, with 7 bases lining up with TRBD1. CDR1 and CDR2 (germline): SGHDT, YYEEEE. This CDR3 comprises 16 residues. The CDR3 bases are TGTGCCAGTAGCCCGATAGGGGGCATCGGTAATGAAAAACTTTTTTTT. Translated: CASSPIGGIGNEKLFF.

Turning to this clonotype: One junction end does not reproduce the germline sequence, and a read error may be involved. This chain uses TRBV6-5 with TRBJ1-4; 12 nucleotides line up with TRBD1. Germline V gene sequence: CDR1 MNHEY, CDR2 SVGAGI. This CDR3 is built from 17 residues. The CDR3 reads CATIPGQGAFGNGKLFF. CDR3 coding DNA: TGTGCCACAATACCGGGACAGGGGGCGTTCGGCAATGGAAAACTGTTTTTT.

A remark on this clonotype: As the CDR3 is not closed by the conserved phenylalanine or tryptophan, this likely results from a read error. This rearrangement joins TRBV7-9 to TRBJ2-3, with D possibly TRBD2 on 6 matching bases. Germline V gene lookup returns CDR1 SEHNR and CDR2 FQNEAQ (reference sequence). V lost 3 bases to trimming and J lost 0 bases, with 7 bases between them. CDR3 length: 14 amino acids. The DNA for the CDR3 is TGTGCCAGCAGCTTCAGCGGGAGCACAGATACGCAGTATTTA. This codes for CASSFSGSTDTQYL.